This TCR beta chain originates from a study of CD8 T cells in Susac syndrome. RNA, at roughly 0.5 to 1 ug, was reverse transcribed with random hexamers. The authors amplified TCR beta CDR3 across 54 Vbeta and 13 Jbeta using immunoSEQ multiplex PCR. TCRdb reprocessed the immunoSEQ multiplex PCR reads via MiXCR and lists one record per CDR3 protein. This sample has about 280,000 distinct CDR3 sequences, with 70% to 90% found just once. The T cells that were sequenced for TCR beta were CD8+ and CD4+ cells from blood. The multiple sclerosis controls comprised treatment-naive patients whose relapsing-remitting disease was stable or active. Germline V gene lookup returns CDR1 SGHDN and CDR2 FVKESK. The CDR3 contains 16 residues. The V and J ends lost 3 bases and 2 bases, in that order; junction bases with no gene match: 6.

The clonotype was recovered from a human donor with multiple sclerosis. The specimen sequenced was CD8+ T cells from PBMCs. The rearrangement links TRBV14 to TRBJ1-5, with 8 bases that match TRBD1. CDR3 sequence: CASSHKKTGGNQPQHF. For the CDR3, the DNA is TGTGCCAGCAGCCACAAGAAGACAGGGGGCAATCAGCCCCAGCATTTT.